This is a list of T cell receptor beta chains from one sample in a study of T cell responses to AZD1222 COVID-19 vaccine. Here immunoSEQ multiplex PCR was the method, and the copy in TCRdb shows in-frame clones only, minus some. Of about 120,000 clones listed, roughly 89% are singletons. Sequenced here: peripheral blood, sampled on day 0 of AZD1222 vaccination. These TCRs come from an adult in good health. The CDR3 runs from the conserved cysteine through the conserved F or W. A D gene is named only where the DNA matches it firmly. Clone size, where shown, is once, few, many, or a class for clones that have expanded.

v_call: TRBV21-1
d_call: .
j_call: TRBJ2-7
clone_size: .
cdr3_nt: TGTGCCAGCAGCAAATCTAGCCCCAGGGGCGACGAGCAGTACTTC
cdr3_aa: CASSKSSPRGDEQYF

v_call: TRBV5-1
d_call: .
j_call: TRBJ2-1
clone_size: few
cdr3_nt: TGCGCCAGCAGCCCGGACCACTCCTACAATGAGCAGTTCTTC
cdr3_aa: CASSPDHSYNEQFF

v_call: TRBV7-8
d_call: .
j_call: TRBJ2-2
clone_size: .
cdr3_nt: TGTGCCAGCAGCCGGTTAGTGAACACCGGGGAGCTGTTTTTT
cdr3_aa: CASSRLVNTGELFF

v_call: TRBV7-9
d_call: .
j_call: TRBJ1-5
clone_size: .
cdr3_nt: TGTGCCAGCAGCCTTTGGGGGCCAGATCAGCCCCAGCATTTT
cdr3_aa: CASSLWGPDQPQHF

v_call: TRBV7-3
d_call: TRBD2
j_call: TRBJ2-5
clone_size: .
cdr3_nt: TGTGCCAGCAGCCCCACCGGGACTAGCGGGAGTAAAGAGACCCAGTACTTC
cdr3_aa: CASSPTGTSGSKETQYF

v_call: TRBV2
d_call: .
j_call: TRBJ2-1
clone_size: .
cdr3_nt: TGTGCCAGCAGTATGAACGGATACAATGAGCAGTTCTTC
cdr3_aa: CASSMNGYNEQFF

v_call: TRBV7-2
d_call: .
j_call: TRBJ2-3
clone_size: once
cdr3_nt: TGTGCCAGCAGCTTCGGATATAAGGCCGATACGCAGTATTTT
cdr3_aa: CASSFGYKADTQYF

v_call: TRBV5-1
d_call: .
j_call: TRBJ2-2
clone_size: .
cdr3_nt: TGCGCCAGCAGCTTGTGGGACCGCAGGCCATCGAACACCGGGGAGCTGTTTTTT
cdr3_aa: CASSLWDRRPSNTGELFF

v_call: TRBV21-1
d_call: .
j_call: TRBJ2-7
clone_size: .
cdr3_nt: TGTGCCAGCAGCGGACCCCGGGACTTC
cdr3_aa: CASSGPRDF

v_call: TRBV5-6
d_call: .
j_call: TRBJ1-2
clone_size: .
cdr3_nt: TGTGCCAGCAGCTTAGGGGACCGGAAAAACTATGGCTACACCTTC
cdr3_aa: CASSLGDRKNYGYTF

v_call: TRBV28
d_call: .
j_call: TRBJ2-3
clone_size: .
cdr3_nt: TGTGCCAGCAGCCAAATCCCGGCTAATACGCAGTATTTT
cdr3_aa: CASSQIPANTQYF

v_call: TRBV28
d_call: TRBD1
j_call: TRBJ1-5
clone_size: .
cdr3_nt: TGTGCCAGCAGTGCTGTGGACAGGTACCTAAGCAATCAGCCCCAGCATTTT
cdr3_aa: CASSAVDRYLSNQPQHF

v_call: TRBV19
d_call: .
j_call: TRBJ2-1
clone_size: .
cdr3_nt: TGTGCCAGTAGTATAGGGGCTGCTTCCTACAATGAGCAGTTCTTC
cdr3_aa: CASSIGAASYNEQFF

v_call: TRBV18
d_call: .
j_call: TRBJ2-1
clone_size: .
cdr3_nt: TGTGCCAGCTCCATCAAGAGCTCCTACAATGAGCAGTTCTTC
cdr3_aa: CASSIKSSYNEQFF

v_call: TRBV6-6
d_call: .
j_call: TRBJ1-3
clone_size: .
cdr3_nt: TGTGCCAGCAGCCATGTTGACACCATATATTTT
cdr3_aa: CASSHVDTIYF

v_call: TRBV5-1
d_call: .
j_call: TRBJ2-7
clone_size: .
cdr3_nt: TGCGCCAGCAGCTTGATGGGGCCCCAGGGCGAGCAGTACTTC
cdr3_aa: CASSLMGPQGEQYF

v_call: TRBV5-4
d_call: .
j_call: TRBJ2-7
clone_size: .
cdr3_nt: TGTGCCAGCAGCTTGTCTGGAGCTTACGAGCAGTACTTC
cdr3_aa: CASSLSGAYEQYF

v_call: TRBV15
d_call: TRBD1
j_call: TRBJ2-1
clone_size: .
cdr3_nt: TGTGCCACCAGCAGTTGGAGGACAGGGGCCTACAATGAGCAGTTCTTC
cdr3_aa: CATSSWRTGAYNEQFF

v_call: TRBV15
d_call: TRBD1
j_call: TRBJ1-2
clone_size: .
cdr3_nt: TGTGCCACCACTATAGACGGACAGGGGATTAGTGGCTACACCTTC
cdr3_aa: CATTIDGQGISGYTF

v_call: TRBV19
d_call: .
j_call: TRBJ2-5
clone_size: .
cdr3_nt: TGTGCCAGTAGCTCCGGACGGCTTGGGAAAGAGACCCAGTACTTC
cdr3_aa: CASSSGRLGKETQYF

v_call: TRBV6-4
d_call: .
j_call: TRBJ2-7
clone_size: .
cdr3_nt: TGTGCCACCCACGGATTCTACTACGAGCAGTACTTC
cdr3_aa: CATHGFYYEQYF

v_call: TRBV18
d_call: TRBD2
j_call: TRBJ2-5
clone_size: .
cdr3_nt: TGTGCCAGCTCACCACTGGGACTAGCGGCACAAGAGACCCAGTACTTC
cdr3_aa: CASSPLGLAAQETQYF

v_call: TRBV25-1
d_call: .
j_call: TRBJ1-6
clone_size: .
cdr3_nt: TGTGCCAGCAGTGAACGGACCTATAATTCACCCCTCCACTTT
cdr3_aa: CASSERTYNSPLHF

v_call: TRBV6-1
d_call: TRBD1
j_call: TRBJ2-3
clone_size: .
cdr3_nt: TGTGCCAGCAGTGATTGGGGACAGGGGGTTCATACGCAGTATTTT
cdr3_aa: CASSDWGQGVHTQYF

v_call: TRBV10-3
d_call: TRBD1
j_call: TRBJ2-5
clone_size: .
cdr3_nt: TGTGCCATCAGTGGACAGGGGGGACAGACCCAGTACTTC
cdr3_aa: CAISGQGGQTQYF

v_call: TRBV7-8
d_call: TRBD1
j_call: TRBJ2-7
clone_size: once
cdr3_nt: TGTGCCAGCAGCTTAAACAGGGGGACCCCATACGAGCAGTACTTC
cdr3_aa: CASSLNRGTPYEQYF

v_call: TRBV5-5
d_call: .
j_call: TRBJ2-3
clone_size: .
cdr3_nt: TGTGCCAGCAAGCTGATAGGGGGAGCGGGCACAGATACGCAGTATTTT
cdr3_aa: CASKLIGGAGTDTQYF

v_call: TRBV21-1
d_call: .
j_call: TRBJ2-2
clone_size: .
cdr3_nt: TGTGCCAGCAGCAAAGAAGGGCAGGGGGAGACCGGGGAGCTGTTTTTT
cdr3_aa: CASSKEGQGETGELFF

v_call: TRBV2
d_call: TRBD2
j_call: TRBJ2-1
clone_size: .
cdr3_nt: TGTGCCAGCGGCGAAGGGACTAGCGGATATTACAATGAGCAGTTCTTC
cdr3_aa: CASGEGTSGYYNEQFF

v_call: TRBV6-5
d_call: TRBD1
j_call: TRBJ1-2
clone_size: .
cdr3_nt: TGTGCCAGCAGTTACTCTAAGACAGGGGGCGCCGATGGCTACACCTTC
cdr3_aa: CASSYSKTGGADGYTF

v_call: TRBV24-1
d_call: .
j_call: TRBJ2-1
clone_size: .
cdr3_nt: TGTGCCACCAGTGTCGAAGGGGGGTCCAATGAGCAGTTCTTC
cdr3_aa: CATSVEGGSNEQFF

v_call: TRBV5-1
d_call: .
j_call: TRBJ2-5
clone_size: .
cdr3_nt: TGCGCCAGCAGCTTGGACGCGGAGACCCAGTACTTC
cdr3_aa: CASSLDAETQYF

v_call: TRBV3-1/TRBV3-2
d_call: .
j_call: TRBJ1-2
clone_size: .
cdr3_nt: TGTGCCAGCAGCCAAGAAACTCGCAGGAACTATGGCTACACCTTC
cdr3_aa: CASSQETRRNYGYTF

v_call: TRBV5-6
d_call: .
j_call: TRBJ2-6
clone_size: .
cdr3_nt: TGTGCCAGCAGCTTTACGGGGAGGGGGAACTCTGGGGCCAACGTCCTGACTTTC
cdr3_aa: CASSFTGRGNSGANVLTF

v_call: TRBV9
d_call: .
j_call: TRBJ2-2
clone_size: .
cdr3_nt: TGTGCCAGCAGCGCCCACACCGGGGAGCTGTTTTTT
cdr3_aa: CASSAHTGELFF

v_call: TRBV2
d_call: .
j_call: TRBJ1-6
clone_size: .
cdr3_nt: TGTGCCAGCAGTGCCAGGGGCGACTTAAATTCACCCCTCCACTTT
cdr3_aa: CASSARGDLNSPLHF

v_call: TRBV7-3
d_call: .
j_call: TRBJ1-1
clone_size: .
cdr3_nt: TGTGCCAGCAGCTTAAGCGGCCCGGATACTGAAGCTTTCTTT
cdr3_aa: CASSLSGPDTEAFF

v_call: TRBV21-1
d_call: .
j_call: TRBJ2-7
clone_size: .
cdr3_nt: TGTGCCAGCAGCCTAGGCTCAGGGGTTCCGATTGTCCCCTACGAGCAGTACTTC
cdr3_aa: CASSLGSGVPIVPYEQYF

v_call: TRBV28
d_call: .
j_call: TRBJ2-1
clone_size: .
cdr3_nt: TGTGCCAGCAGTTTATTCCGGGGTGAGCAGTTCTTC
cdr3_aa: CASSLFRGEQFF

v_call: TRBV4-3
d_call: .
j_call: TRBJ1-3
clone_size: .
cdr3_nt: TGCGCCAGCAGCCCTTCGACTGTAGGAAACACCATATATTTT
cdr3_aa: CASSPSTVGNTIYF

v_call: TRBV6-2/TRBV6-3
d_call: .
j_call: TRBJ2-7
clone_size: .
cdr3_nt: TGTGCCAGCAGCCTACCTGGGGTTTACGAGCAGTACTTC
cdr3_aa: CASSLPGVYEQYF

v_call: TRBV13
d_call: TRBD1
j_call: TRBJ1-4
clone_size: .
cdr3_nt: TGTGCCAGCAGCACCGGACAGGCGGGACCTCGTGGGGAAAAACTGTTTTTT
cdr3_aa: CASSTGQAGPRGEKLFF

v_call: TRBV12-3/TRBV12-4
d_call: TRBD1
j_call: TRBJ2-3
clone_size: .
cdr3_nt: TGTGCCAGCAGCCCAGACAGGGCCAAGCAGTATTTT
cdr3_aa: CASSPDRAKQYF

v_call: TRBV6-5
d_call: TRBD1
j_call: TRBJ2-3
clone_size: .
cdr3_nt: TGTGCCAGCAGAACCAGGGGGCGAGATACGCAGTATTTT
cdr3_aa: CASRTRGRDTQYF

v_call: TRBV27
d_call: .
j_call: TRBJ2-1
clone_size: .
cdr3_nt: TGTGCCAGCAGTAGGAGCTCCTACAATGAGCAGTTCTTC
cdr3_aa: CASSRSSYNEQFF

v_call: TRBV6-1
d_call: .
j_call: TRBJ1-2
clone_size: few
cdr3_nt: TGTGCCAGCAGTGAAGTTTACGACCCTCATGGCTACACCTTC
cdr3_aa: CASSEVYDPHGYTF

v_call: TRBV6-2/TRBV6-3
d_call: TRBD2
j_call: TRBJ2-7
clone_size: once
cdr3_nt: TGTGCCAGCAGTTACTCGTCTAGCGGGAGTTCCAGGCAGTACTTC
cdr3_aa: CASSYSSSGSSRQYF

v_call: TRBV9
d_call: .
j_call: TRBJ2-1
clone_size: .
cdr3_nt: TGTGCCAGCAGCGTAACCGGGGGTGAGCAGTTCTTC
cdr3_aa: CASSVTGGEQFF

v_call: TRBV6-1
d_call: TRBD1
j_call: TRBJ1-3
clone_size: .
cdr3_nt: TGTGCCAGCAGTGACATGGGACAGTACTCTGGAAACACCATATATTTT
cdr3_aa: CASSDMGQYSGNTIYF